This T cell receptor beta chain came from a study of blood T cell repertoires in COVID-19. Background on the study: COVID-19 samples collected from the United States, Italy and Spain covered acute and convalescent phases. In each case, the material was cDNA or gDNA derived from T cells, B-cell-depleted T cells, or PBMCs.

Per the germline V gene, CDR1 is SGHTA and CDR2 is FQGTGA. The CDR3 is made up of 13 amino acids. The V end lost 2 bases, the J end lost 9 bases, and 14 bases lay between the germline ends. The protocol was immunoSEQ multiplex PCR, while the TCRdb copy is restricted to in-frame clones and leaves out a portion. Of approximately 80,000 clones listed, around 69% are singletons. The sequenced sample was peripheral blood. The chain has TRBV7-3 and TRBJ2-7; tentatively, D is TRBD2 (6 bases). The origin of this receptor is a man between 65 and 80 years old with active or convalescent COVID-19. The CDR3 loop is CASSLVAAGRQYF. As DNA, the CDR3 is TGTGCCAGCAGCTTAGTAGCGGCAGGGCGGCAGTACTTC.